This T cell receptor (beta chain) was identified in a study of blood T cell repertoires in COVID-19. Profiled with immunoSEQ multiplex PCR; TCRdb holds only in-frame clones, not every one. The table lists about 400,000 clones, 88% of them singletons. The germline V gene encodes CDR1 LGHDT and CDR2 YNNKEL (reference sequence). V trimming: 3 bases; J trimming: 5 bases; junction bases outside the gene matches: 7. The CDR3 runs to 16 residues. This chain connects TRBV3-1 (or the pseudogene TRBV3-2) to TRBJ1-6, with 7 bases matching TRBD1. The material sequenced was PBMCs or T cells enriched from blood (not recorded which). This clonotype was sampled from a woman in her thirties with acute COVID-19. The CDR3 here is CASSHFGTVDNSPLHF. The DNA for the CDR3 is TGTGCCAGCAGCCACTTCGGGACAGTCGATAATTCACCCCTCCACTTT.